The T cell receptor (beta chain) described here comes from a study of blood T cells in healthy people across ages. A second PCR of about 6 to 11 cycles used a sample-barcoded 5' primer and a J-beta primer mix. At least 3 million CDR3-containing paired-end reads were obtained per sample. TCRdb re-called the 5' RACE reads with MiXCR, one entry per CDR3 protein. The sample shows some 850,000 distinct CDR3 sequences, around 25% of them seen only once. Germline lookup yields CDR1 MDHEN and CDR2 SYDVKM. V lost 4 bases and J lost 2; bases outside the gene matches: 4. The CDR3 spans 15 residues. In this sample, this clonotype turned up a few times. This sample also belongs to another study, concerning T cells of mothers and their children. That report adds: Donors were a few healthy Caucasian mothers and their six children.

This receptor was taken from a boy aged 5-17 years in good health. The V gene is TRBV28, the J gene TRBJ2-3, with 9 bases that match TRBD1. The sample taken for sequencing was blood. The chain's CDR3 is CASSWDRVDTDTQYF. In DNA, the CDR3 is TGTGCCAGCAGTTGGGACAGGGTAGACACAGATACGCAGTATTTT.